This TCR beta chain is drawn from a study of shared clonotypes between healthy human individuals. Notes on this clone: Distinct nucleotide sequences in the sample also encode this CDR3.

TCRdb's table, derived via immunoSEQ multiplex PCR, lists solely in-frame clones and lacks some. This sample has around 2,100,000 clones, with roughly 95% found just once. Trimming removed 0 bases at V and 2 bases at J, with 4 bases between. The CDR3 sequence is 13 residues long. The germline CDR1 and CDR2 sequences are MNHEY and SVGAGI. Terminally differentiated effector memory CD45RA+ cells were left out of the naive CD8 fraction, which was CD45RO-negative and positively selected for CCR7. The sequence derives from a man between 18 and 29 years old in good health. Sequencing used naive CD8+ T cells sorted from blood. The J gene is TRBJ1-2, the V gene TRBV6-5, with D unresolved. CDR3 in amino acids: CASSYSGNYGYTF. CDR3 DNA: TGTGCCAGCAGTTACTCGGGGAACTATGGCTACACCTTC.